This entry concerns a single T cell receptor beta chain. What it binds is unknown. TCRdb fed the 5' RACE reads into MiXCR, producing one record per CDR3 protein. The sample lists roughly 350,000 distinct CDR3 sequences; more than 20% were seen once. The ends lost 0 bases at V and 5 bases at J; junction bases unmatched: 3. This CDR3 has 14 amino acids. Germline-derived CDR1 and CDR2 are SGHRS and YFSETQ. These data originate in a study of T-cell memory formation after mild COVID-19. Whole-study context: In these data, TCR clusters were largely donor specific.

Study-wide findings and caveats: Pre-infection memory already had some responding clones, implying cross-reactive memory joined. The study found balanced CD4/CD8 in clones contracting day 15 to 85 and a CD4+ lean in later expanders.

This TCR was recovered from an adult woman who had mild COVID-19 (a few samples of this study predate the infection). Cell type and time point are not known. The V and J genes are TRBV5-1 and TRBJ2-7, with 9 bases fitting TRBD2. The sequenced material came from PBMCs or a T cell subset sorted from them (not recorded which). The CDR3 DNA follows: TGCGCCAGCAGCTTGGACGGCGGGGGGGACGAGCAGTACTTC. This gives the protein CASSLDGGGDEQYF. Full variable domain (missing parts from reference TRBV5-1 and TRBJ2-7): KAGVTQTPRYLIKTRGQQVTLSCSPISGHRSVSWYQQTPGQGLQFLFEYFSETQRNKGNFPGRFSGRQFSNSRSEMNVSTLELGDSALYLCASSLDGGGDEQYFGPGTRLTVT.